This T cell receptor (beta chain) was observed in a study of cytomegalovirus exposure and HLA in healthy donors. CDR1 is SGHRS, CDR2 YFSETQ, per germline. V was clipped by 2 bases and J by 1 base; unmatched bases: 8. This CDR3 region has 18 residues. Primers included in the PCR were 60 Vbeta and 13 Jbeta primers. TCRdb keeps only in-frame clones here, not all; method: immunoSEQ multiplex PCR. The repertoire includes about 150,000 clones, 65% to 75% of them detected once, and 2.8% sits in the top ten. Of note for this clone: Its target is not known.

Study results and caveats: According to the study, roughly 160 TCR beta chains were cytomegalovirus-associated.

This TCR derives from a man aged 18 to 30 in good health and CMV-seronegative. The chain employs TRBV5-1 and TRBJ2-5, with 13 bases identical to TRBD2. Sequencing was done on a sample of PBMCs. The CDR3: CASSFGLAGAAFQETQYF. The CDR3 DNA is TGCGCCAGCAGCTTTGGACTAGCGGGGGCCGCCTTCCAAGAGACCCAGTACTTC. The full variable domain, rest sourced from reference TRBV5-1 and TRBJ2-5, is KAGVTQTPRYLIKTRGQQVTLSCSPISGHRSVSWYQQTPGQGLQFLFEYFSETQRNKGNFPGRFSGRQFSNSRSEMNVSTLELGDSALYLCASSFGLAGAAFQETQYFGPGTRLLVL.